This T cell receptor (beta chain) is drawn from a study of blood T cell repertoires in COVID-19. Study-wide background: Acute and convalescent COVID-19 samples came from the United States, Italy and Spain.

Clones were read by immunoSEQ multiplex PCR, and TCRdb kept only the in-frame ones, dropping some. The sample holds roughly 370,000 clones, about 86% seen once. Individuals drawn from 24 US areas were roughly 18 to 95 years old. Cohorts were determined from participant-reported clinical history. The sample comprised PBMCs or T cells enriched from blood (not recorded which). The clonotype comes from a woman in her 50s who had recovered from COVID-19.

CDR3 sequence (DNA): TGCGCCAGTGGACAGGGGGTTGAAGCTTTCTTT. Protein sequence: CASGQGVEAFF. This chain links TRBV5-1 with TRBJ1-1; TRBD1 matches 10 bases. The CDR3 sequence is 11 residues long. V trimming: 8 bases; J trimming: 7 bases; junction bases outside the gene matches: 2. Germline values: CDR1 SGHRS, CDR2 YFSETQ.